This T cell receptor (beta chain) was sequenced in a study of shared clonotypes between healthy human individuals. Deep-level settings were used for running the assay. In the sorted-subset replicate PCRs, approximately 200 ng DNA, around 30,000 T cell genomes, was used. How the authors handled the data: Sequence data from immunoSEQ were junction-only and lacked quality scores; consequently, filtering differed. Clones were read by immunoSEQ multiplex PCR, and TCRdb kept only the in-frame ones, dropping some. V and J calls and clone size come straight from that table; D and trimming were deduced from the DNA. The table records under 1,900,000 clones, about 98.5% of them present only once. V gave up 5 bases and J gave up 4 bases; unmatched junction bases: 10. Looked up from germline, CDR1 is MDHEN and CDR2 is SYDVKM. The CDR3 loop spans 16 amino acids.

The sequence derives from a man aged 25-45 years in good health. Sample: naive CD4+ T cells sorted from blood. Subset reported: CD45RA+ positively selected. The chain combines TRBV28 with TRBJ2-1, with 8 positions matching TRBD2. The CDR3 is CASSRDSSGTYNEQFF. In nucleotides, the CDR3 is TGTGCCAGCAGTAGAGACAGTAGCGGGACATACAATGAGCAGTTCTTC. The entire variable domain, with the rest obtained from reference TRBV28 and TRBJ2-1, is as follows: DVKVTQSSRYLVKRTGEKVFLECVQDMDHENMFWYRQDPGLGLRLIYFSYDVKMKEKGDIPEGYSVSREKKERFSLILESASTNQTSMYLCASSRDSSGTYNEQFFGPGTRLTVL.